This T cell receptor beta chain is from a study of cytomegalovirus exposure and HLA in healthy donors. Study observations and caveats: In an earlier analysis, most TCR beta V segments were productive about 87% or about 30% of the time. Later analysis identified 15,000 to 20,000 TCR beta sequences associated with HLA alleles, using a false discovery rate threshold of 0.05. Analyses of presence/absence relied on an assumption of roughly uniform sequencing depth across donors.

Concerning this clone itself: What it recognizes is unknown.

PCR was performed using 60 Vbeta and 13 Jbeta primers. Only in-frame clones appear in the TCRdb table, and some are missing; sequencing was by immunoSEQ multiplex PCR. Counted here are fewer than 200,000 clones, around 80% occurring once; the ten biggest clones make up approximately 1.5%. Sequenced: PBMCs. The receptor's source is a woman younger than 30 in good health and CMV-seronegative.

The CDR3 loop reads CASSSGTGIYNEQFF. CDR3 bases: TGTGCCAGCAGCTCCGGGACAGGGATTTACAATGAGCAGTTCTTC. This sequence joins TRBV27 and TRBJ2-1; 9 bases agree with TRBD1. With V trimmed by 6 bases and J by 4 bases, 7 bases remained unmatched. Germline assignment: CDR1 MNHEY and CDR2 SMNVEV (reference sequence). The CDR3 loop spans 15 amino acids.